These 26 T cell receptor beta chains came from one sample sequenced in a study of blood T cell repertoires in COVID-19. The table came from immunoSEQ multiplex PCR; TCRdb's copy has only in-frame clones and leaves some out. The table records fewer than 400,000 clones, roughly 90% of them present only once. The sequenced sample was PBMCs or T cells enriched from blood (not recorded which). These receptor sequences come from a man aged 55 to 70 who had recovered from COVID-19.

This chain connects TRBV2 to TRBJ1-4, with 7 bases aligning to TRBD1. Germline-derived CDR1 and CDR2 are SNHLY and FYNNEI. The CDR3 runs 13 residues. Trimming at V came to 11 bases and at J to 5 bases, leaving 8 bases not matched to a gene. CDR3 sequence reads: CAGAGTANEKLFF. The CDR3 DNA sequence: TGTGCCGGAGCCGGGACAGCCAATGAAAAACTGTTTTTT.

The chain joins TRBV5-8 to TRBJ2-7; TRBD2 agrees at 10 bases. CDR1 is SGHTS and CDR2 is YDEGEE in the germline V gene. This CDR3 contains 17 residues. V trimming: 4 bases; J trimming: 5 bases; junction bases outside the gene matches: 15. CDR3 in amino acids: CASSPPLAGVGEDEQYF. The CDR3 DNA reads as TGTGCCAGCAGCCCACCTCTAGCGGGAGTAGGAGAAGACGAGCAGTACTTC.

For this clone: The junction departs from germline at one end; a sequencing error may be responsible. This rearrangement joins TRBV7-7 to TRBJ2-1; 8 bases are a match to TRBD1. Germline V lookup: CDR1 SSHAT, CDR2 FNYEAQ (reference sequence). The length of the CDR3 is 14 residues. The CDR3 DNA follows: TGTGCTAGCAGCTTAGCCCAGGGGGCAGGGGAGCAGTTCTTC. It is translated as CASSLAQGAGEQFF.

This chain links TRBV7-3 with TRBJ1-1; TRBD1 agrees at 7 bases. The V segment lost 5 bases and the J segment 7 bases; nucleotides outside the gene matches: 7. The germline CDR1 and CDR2 sequences are SGHTA and FQGTGA. This CDR3 region has 13 residues. As DNA, the CDR3 is TGTGCCAGCAGCATGGGACAGTCCCTTGAAGCTTTCTTT. This codes for CASSMGQSLEAFF.

V usage is TRBV7-2 and J usage is TRBJ1-2; weak D call: TRBD1 (5 bases). CDR1 and CDR2 (germline): SGHTA, FQGNSA. V shed 5 bases and J shed 1 base, with 20 bases lying between them. The CDR3 has 17 residues. The CDR3 loop is CASSLDTVTGFNYGYTF. CDR3 sequence (DNA): TGTGCCAGCAGCCTAGACACTGTTACAGGCTTTAACTATGGCTACACCTTC. The variable domain in full, with the rest retrieved from reference TRBV7-2 and TRBJ1-2, is GAGVSQSPSNKVTEKGKDVELRCDPISGHTALYWYRQSLGQGLEFLIYFQGNSAPDKSGLPSDRFSAERTGGSVSTLTIQRTQQEDSAVYLCASSLDTVTGFNYGYTFGSGTRLTVV.

The V call is TRBV7-6, the J call TRBJ2-3; 7 bases fit TRBD1. This CDR3 spans 15 amino acids. V lost 5 bases and J lost 6; bases outside the gene matches: 11. The germline V gene encodes CDR1 SGHVS and CDR2 FNYEAQ. The CDR3 here is CASSPRQGGVDTQYF. The CDR3 nucleotides read TGTGCCAGCAGCCCGAGACAGGGCGGTGTCGATACGCAGTATTTT.

The CDR3 DNA follows: TGTGCCTGGAGTCTCCGGGGTAGCGGGAGAACTCAAGAGACCCAGTACTTC. Translation: CAWSLRGSGRTQETQYF. J is TRBJ2-5 and V is TRBV30, with 9 nucleotides matching TRBD2. Germline V gene lookup returns CDR1 GTSNPN and CDR2 SVGIG (reference sequence). The CDR3 has 17 amino acids. J gave up 2 bases and V 2 bases, and 12 bases lay outside the gene matches. The whole variable domain, filled in from reference TRBV30 and TRBJ2-5, reads SQTIHQWPATLVQPVGSPLSLECTVEGTSNPNLYWYRQAAGRGLQLLFYSVGIGQISSEVPQNLSASRPQDRQFILSSKKLLLSDSGFYLCAWSLRGSGRTQETQYFGPGTRLLVL.

The V gene is TRBV9, the J gene TRBJ1-2; 12 bases line up with TRBD1. The germline CDR1 and CDR2 sequences are SGDLS and YYNGEE. This CDR3 comprises 16 residues. Losses at the gene ends were 3 bases for V and 4 bases for J; bases not matched to a gene: 7. The CDR3 reads CASSAGGTGGIYGYTF. CDR3 DNA sequence: TGTGCCAGCAGCGCTGGGGGGACAGGGGGCATCTATGGCTACACCTTC.

The chain is built from TRBV19 and TRBJ2-1; 8 nucleotides match TRBD2. The CDR3 is 17 amino acids. Germline CDR1 LNHDA, CDR2 SQIVND (reference sequence). V shed 0 bases, J shed 7 bases, and the junction held 11 bases outside the gene matches. CDR3 sequence: CASSIEPPGTRRNEQFF. CDR3 coding DNA: TGTGCCAGTAGTATAGAACCCCCCGGGACTAGAAGGAATGAGCAGTTCTTC.

This chain connects TRBV27 to TRBJ2-5; the D is unclear. The CDR3 totals 14 residues. Trimming stripped 3 bases from V and 1 base from J, with 9 bases between. Germline values: CDR1 MNHEY, CDR2 SMNVEV (reference sequence). The CDR3 protein is CASSFLTRQETQYF. The CDR3 nucleotides are TGTGCCAGCAGTTTCTTGACACGCCAAGAGACCCAGTACTTC.

CDR3 DNA: TGTGCCACCAGTGAAACAGGGGGCCAAGAGACCCAGTACTTC. This encodes CATSETGGQETQYF. The genes are TRBV24-1 and TRBJ2-5; 8 bases are a match to TRBD1. V lost 4 bases to trimming and J lost 1 base; unmatched junction nucleotides: 1. The length of the CDR3 is 14 residues. CDR1 and CDR2 (germline): KGHDR, SFDVKD.

The rearrangement links TRBV18 to TRBJ2-7, with D possibly being TRBD1 (6 bases). V gave up 3 bases and J gave up 0 bases, with 12 bases separating them. Per germline, CDR1 KGHSH and CDR2 LQKENI. The CDR3 loop spans 15 amino acids. CDR3 nucleotide sequence: TGTGCCAGCTCACCCCGCCAACAGGGCTCCTACGAGCAGTACTTC. Its protein is CASSPRQQGSYEQYF.

V is TRBV12-2 and J is TRBJ1-2; the table assigns TRBD1, which was not confirmed against the DNA. TRBV12-2 is a pseudogene segment. The CDR3 sequence is 13 residues long. CDR3 protein: CASRLVRQYGYTF. The CDR3 region has the DNA TGTGCAAGTCGCTTAGTCAGGCAGTATGGCTACACCTTC.

This sequence joins TRBV28 and TRBJ2-5; 8 nucleotides line up with TRBD2. V trimming: 0 bases; J trimming: 0 bases; junction bases outside the gene matches: 3. Looked up from germline, CDR1 is MDHEN and CDR2 is SYDVKM. CDR3 length: 16 amino acids. Here the CDR3 DNA reads TGTGCCAGCAGTTTATGGGCGGGAGGCTACCAAGAGACCCAGTACTTC. Its protein is CASSLWAGGYQETQYF.

This rearrangement joins TRBV28 to TRBJ1-2; 11 bases fit TRBD1. V trimming: 3 bases; J trimming: 0 bases; junction bases outside the gene matches: 9. From germline, CDR1 is MDHEN and CDR2 SYDVKM. The CDR3 loop spans 18 amino acids. The CDR3, as DNA: TGTGCCAGCAGTTTCAGTTCGGACAGGGGGCCTACTAACTATGGCTACACCTTC. Its translation: CASSFSSDRGPTNYGYTF.

There are a few counts of this clone. The chain couples TRBV4-1 to TRBJ2-1; D is undetermined. Per germline, CDR1 MGHRA and CDR2 YSYEKL. V lost 2 bases and J lost 6, with 5 bases in between. This CDR3 has 12 amino acids. This CDR3 is CASSQMRNEQFF. Here the CDR3 DNA reads TGCGCCAGCAGCCAAATGCGCAATGAGCAGTTCTTC.

The chain links TRBV7-2 to TRBJ1-3; D is unresolved. Germline V gene sequence: CDR1 SGHTA, CDR2 FQGNSA. CDR3 length: 13 amino acids. Trimming left V 4 bases short and J 4 bases short, with 8 bases between. CDR3 region: CASSYPGGNTIYF. Written as DNA, the CDR3 is TGTGCCAGCAGCTACCCCGGGGGAAACACCATATATTTT.

The rearrangement links TRBV28 to TRBJ2-1; 9 nucleotides agree with TRBD1. In germline, CDR1 is MDHEN, CDR2 SYDVKM. The CDR3 sequence is 14 residues long. Trimming removed 7 bases from V and 9 bases from J; junction bases left unmatched: 10. CDR3: CASMLGQGIGEQFF. The CDR3 DNA sequence: TGTGCCAGCATGCTGGGACAGGGAATCGGTGAGCAGTTCTTC. Filled out from reference TRBV28 and TRBJ2-1, the complete variable domain reads DVKVTQSSRYLVKRTGEKVFLECVQDMDHENMFWYRQDPGLGLRLIYFSYDVKMKEKGDIPEGYSVSREKKERFSLILESASTNQTSMYLCASMLGQGIGEQFFGPGTRLTVL.

This clone came up once. The rearrangement uses TRBV12-3 or TRBV12-4 and TRBJ2-7; D might be TRBD2 (6 bases). V was trimmed by 5 bases and J by 2 bases, leaving 10 bases between them. The CDR3 extends over 13 amino acids. CDR3 nucleotides: TGTGCCAGCAGTAGGGACTGGGCCTACGAGCAGTACTTC. It translates to CASSRDWAYEQYF.

The chain joins TRBV5-4 to TRBJ2-1, with D tentatively TRBD1 (6 bases). CDR1 SGHNT and CDR2 YYREEE come from the germline V gene (reference sequence). The V gene lost 2 bases and the J gene lost 8 bases, with 14 bases spanning the gap. The CDR3 has 14 residues. In DNA, the CDR3 is TGTGCCAGCAGCTTAGAGACAGGTTCCGATGAGCAGTTCTTC. Translated, it gives CASSLETGSDEQFF.

This chain links TRBV27 with TRBJ2-3, with TRBD2 identical over 7 bases. The CDR3 is made up of 15 amino acids. Germline lookup yields CDR1 MNHEY and CDR2 SMNVEV (reference sequence). With V trimmed by 2 bases and J by 2 bases, 4 bases remained unmatched. The CDR3 sequence: CASSLGLADTDTQYF. The CDR3 DNA sequence: TGTGCCAGCAGTTTAGGGCTAGCGGACACAGATACGCAGTATTTT.

The chain is built from TRBV4-2 and TRBJ1-1; possibly TRBD1 for D (5 bases). The germline gives CDR1 LGHNA, CDR2 YNFKEQ. The CDR3 is made up of 15 amino acids. With 4 bases removed from V and 0 bases from J, the gap between germline ends came to 12 bases. CDR3 nucleotide sequence: TGTGCCAGCAGCCCGCGGGACGCCATGAACACTGAAGCTTTCTTT. The encoded protein is CASSPRDAMNTEAFF.

The count of this clone is one. The gene calls are TRBV6-1 and TRBJ2-1; 10 bases agree with TRBD2. V was clipped by 4 bases and J by 5 bases; unmatched bases: 8. Germline values: CDR1 MNHNS, CDR2 SASEGT. The CDR3 totals 16 residues. CDR3 sequence reads: CASSAPLAGLNNEQFF. The DNA of the CDR3 is TGTGCCAGCAGTGCCCCACTAGCGGGACTTAACAATGAGCAGTTCTTC.

The rearrangement uses TRBV27 and TRBJ2-3; the match to TRBD1 covers 8 bases. From germline, CDR1 is MNHEY and CDR2 SMNVEV (reference sequence). The length of the CDR3 is 13 residues. With V trimmed by 8 bases and J by 14 bases, 15 bases remained unmatched. This CDR3 is CASFPGQGELRYF. The CDR3 DNA reads TGTGCCAGCTTTCCTGGACAGGGCGAGTTAAGGTATTTT.

This clone was recorded only once. The genes are TRBV6-6 and TRBJ2-3; the match to TRBD2 covers 12 bases. Germline CDR1 is MNHNY and CDR2 is SVGAGI (reference sequence). There are 16 residues in the CDR3. V lost 4 bases and J lost 5; bases outside the gene matches: 7. The CDR3 DNA is TGTGCCAGCAGTTCCCTAGCGGGAGGGCCAGGAGATACGCAGTATTTT. Encoded protein: CASSSLAGGPGDTQYF.

The gene calls are TRBV29-1 and TRBJ2-7; 8 bases agree with TRBD1. This CDR3 is 16 amino acids long. With V trimmed by 0 bases and J by 2 bases, 9 bases remained unmatched. Germline CDR1 reads SQVTM; CDR2 reads ANQGSEA. The CDR3 reads CSVEEGPGQAAYEQYF. As DNA, the CDR3 is TGCAGCGTTGAAGAGGGTCCGGGACAGGCCGCCTACGAGCAGTACTTC.